This entry lists 27 T cell receptor beta chains sequenced from one sample in a study of cytomegalovirus exposure and HLA in healthy donors. PCR amplification relied on 60 Vbeta primers (plus 13 Jbeta primers). Some clones are missing from TCRdb's copy, which holds only in-frame ones; the method was immunoSEQ multiplex PCR. The sample holds about 48,000 clones. The sequenced sample consisted of PBMCs. These receptors were taken from a male donor in good health and CMV-seropositive.

The chain is built from TRBV5-1 and TRBJ2-1; 14 nucleotides line up with TRBD2. CDR1 is SGHRS, CDR2 YFSETQ, per germline. V trimming: 4 bases; J trimming: 8 bases; junction bases outside the gene matches: 5. The CDR3 length is 15 residues. Here the CDR3 reads CASSEGTSGGDEQFF. CDR3 DNA: TGCGCCAGCAGCGAAGGGACTAGCGGGGGTGATGAGCAGTTCTTC.

The rearrangement joins TRBV6-4 to TRBJ2-1; 14 bases fit TRBD2. The germline gives CDR1 MRHNA, CDR2 SNTAGT. V was pared by 3 bases and J by 8 bases, with 6 bases of the junction left unmatched. The CDR3 totals 16 residues. The CDR3 is CASSELGLAGADEQFF. Here the CDR3 DNA reads TGTGCCAGCAGTGAGTTGGGACTAGCGGGGGCCGATGAGCAGTTCTTC.

The V gene is TRBV5-4, the J gene TRBJ1-1; D remains ambiguous. Trimming pared 2 bases from V and 1 base from J, leaving 9 bases between. The germline CDR1 and CDR2 sequences are SGHNT and YYREEE (reference sequence). CDR3 length equals 14 residues. CDR3 nucleotide sequence: TGTGCCAGCAGCTTAAATTCGGGGAACACTGAAGCTTTCTTT. Translated, it gives CASSLNSGNTEAFF.

The chain couples TRBV6-4 to TRBJ1-1; D not certain. The germline V and J ends were trimmed by 7 bases and 2 bases, with 5 bases remaining between them. Germline V lookup: CDR1 MRHNA, CDR2 SNTAGT. The CDR3 extends over 11 amino acids. CDR3 in DNA: TGTGCCAGCACCAAAAACACTGAAGCTTTCTTT. Protein: CASTKNTEAFF.

The chain has TRBV18 and TRBJ1-1; 7 nucleotides line up with TRBD1. Germline CDR1 KGHSH, CDR2 LQKENI. The CDR3 is 14 residues long. V was clipped by 4 bases and J by 2 bases; unmatched bases: 4. CDR3 nucleotides: TGTGCCAGCTCACACGGGACAGATAACACTGAAGCTTTCTTT. Translating gives CASSHGTDNTEAFF.

The chain employs TRBV28 and TRBJ1-5, with D uncertain. This CDR3 is built from 13 residues. Germline-derived CDR1 and CDR2 are MDHEN and SYDVKM. Trimming pared 4 bases from V and 4 bases from J, leaving 8 bases between. CDR3 region: CASSSPQNQPQHF. The CDR3 coding sequence is TGTGCCAGCAGTTCCCCCCAGAATCAGCCCCAGCATTTT.

This rearrangement joins TRBV9 to TRBJ2-5; 12 nucleotides match TRBD2. CDR1 and CDR2 from the germline V gene are SGDLS and YYNGEE. J lost 5 bases, V lost 4 bases, and 6 bases had no gene match. This CDR3 region has 15 residues. The CDR3 spells CASSTSGGQGETQYF. CDR3 bases: TGTGCCAGCAGCACTAGCGGGGGGCAGGGGGAGACCCAGTACTTC.

The rearrangement joins TRBV18 to TRBJ1-5, with TRBD1 as a possible D gene (5 bases). CDR1 is KGHSH and CDR2 is LQKENI in the germline V gene. The CDR3 loop spans 13 amino acids. The germline V and J ends were trimmed by 6 bases and 7 bases, with 13 bases remaining between them. The CDR3 protein is CASSPGLRQPQHF. The CDR3 DNA sequence: TGTGCCAGCTCGCCAGGGCTTCGGCAGCCCCAGCATTTT. The variable domain in full, completed from reference TRBV18 and TRBJ1-5, reads NAGVMQNPRHLVRRRGQEARLRCSPMKGHSHVYWYRQLPEEGLKFMVYLQKENIIDESGMPKERFSAEFPKEGPSILRIQQVVRGDSAAYFCASSPGLRQPQHFGDGTRLSIL.

The genes are TRBV5-1 and TRBJ2-3, with 11 bases that match TRBD1. Trimming removed 3 bases from V and 3 bases from J; junction bases left unmatched: 3. The CDR3 is made up of 15 amino acids. Germline values: CDR1 SGHRS, CDR2 YFSETQ. DNA of the CDR3: TGCGCCAGCAGCTCCGGGACAGGGGGTACAGATACGCAGTATTTT. Protein: CASSSGTGGTDTQYF.

This chain links TRBV7-9 with TRBJ2-5; 11 bases map to TRBD2. CDR1 is SEHNR, CDR2 FQNEAQ, per germline (reference sequence). V lost 4 bases and J lost 2; bases outside the gene matches: 3. CDR3 size: 15 residues. This CDR3 is CASSSSGGWQETQYF. CDR3 nucleotide sequence: TGTGCCAGCAGCTCTAGCGGGGGGTGGCAAGAGACCCAGTACTTC. Drawing the rest from reference TRBV7-9 and TRBJ2-5, the complete variable domain is DTGVSQNPRHKITKRGQNVTFRCDPISEHNRLYWYRQTLGQGPEFLTYFQNEAQLEKSRLLSDRFSAERPKGSFSTLEIQRTEQGDSAMYLCASSSSGGWQETQYFGPGTRLLVL.

V is TRBV5-4 and J is TRBJ1-6; perhaps TRBD1 as D (5 bases). Germline V gene lookup returns CDR1 SGHNT and CDR2 YYREEE (reference sequence). Trimming removed 0 bases at V and 7 bases at J, with 11 bases between. This CDR3 contains 15 residues. CDR3 sequence: CASSLDRGRNSPLHF. As DNA, the CDR3 is TGTGCCAGCAGCTTGGATAGGGGTAGAAATTCACCCCTCCACTTT.

The chain couples TRBV5-1 to TRBJ2-1; 7 bases match TRBD1. This CDR3 has 14 residues. V was clipped by 5 bases and J by 11 bases; unmatched bases: 13. Germline CDR1 SGHRS, CDR2 YFSETQ. In nucleotides, the CDR3 is TGCGCCAGCAGTGAGGGGGCCCCGAGAATTCAGCAGTTCTTC. Its protein is CASSEGAPRIQQFF. Filled out from reference TRBV5-1 and TRBJ2-1, the complete variable domain reads KAGVTQTPRYLIKTRGQQVTLSCSPISGHRSVSWYQQTPGQGLQFLFEYFSETQRNKGNFPGRFSGRQFSNSRSEMNVSTLELGDSALYLCASSEGAPRIQQFFGPGTRLTVL.

The gene calls are TRBV29-1 and TRBJ1-2; D remains ambiguous. The germline V and J ends were trimmed by 0 bases and 6 bases, with 11 bases remaining between them. This CDR3 is 13 amino acids long. The germline V gene has CDR1 SQVTM and CDR2 ANQGSEA. The CDR3 region is CSVEDWPGNGYTF. CDR3 bases: TGCAGCGTTGAAGATTGGCCAGGCAATGGCTACACCTTC. Using reference TRBV29-1 and TRBJ1-2 for the parts outside the CDR3, the full variable domain is SAVISQKPSRDICQRGTSLTIQCQVDSQVTMMFWYRQQPGQSLTLIATANQGSEATYESGFVIDKFPISRPNLTFSTLTVSNMSPEDSSIYLCSVEDWPGNGYTFGSGTRLTVV.

The rearrangement joins TRBV11-3 to TRBJ2-5; 10 positions agree with TRBD1. J gave up 5 bases and V 4 bases, and 1 base lay outside the gene matches. The CDR3 loop spans 13 amino acids. Germline CDR1 SGHNT, CDR2 YENEEA. In nucleotides, the CDR3 is TGTGCCAGCAGCTGGGACAGGGGCGAGACCCAGTACTTC. This sequence encodes CASSWDRGETQYF.

The V gene is TRBV9, the J gene TRBJ2-3; TRBD2 is a possible D gene (7 bases). The CDR3 has 13 residues. With 5 bases removed from V and 11 bases from J, the gap between germline ends came to 18 bases. Germline assignment: CDR1 SGDLS and CDR2 YYNGEE. The CDR3 bases are TGTGCCAGCAGAAAGCGAGGGGGGGGCCGGCAGTATTTT. This codes for CASRKRGGGRQYF. Based on the CDR3 plus reference TRBV9 and TRBJ2-3, the full variable domain is DSGVTQTPKHLITATGQRVTLRCSPRSGDLSVYWYQQSLDQGLQFLIQYYNGEERAKGNILERFSAQQFPDLHSELNLSSLELGDSALYFCASRKRGGGRQYFGPGTRLTVL.

The J gene is TRBJ1-1, the V gene TRBV5-5; 11 nucleotides align to TRBD1. The CDR3 totals 17 residues. J lost 1 base, V lost 4 bases, and 9 bases had no gene match. The germline V gene encodes CDR1 SGHKS and CDR2 YYEKEE (reference sequence). This CDR3 reads CASSTRTGTGGNTEAFF. CDR3 coding DNA: TGTGCCAGCAGCACCCGGACCGGGACAGGGGGGAACACTGAAGCTTTCTTT. Full variable domain (rest looked up from reference TRBV5-5 and TRBJ1-1): DAGVTQSPTHLIKTRGQQVTLRCSPISGHKSVSWYQQVLGQGPQFIFQYYEKEERGRGNFPDRFSARQFPNYSSELNVNALLLGDSALYLCASSTRTGTGGNTEAFFGQGTRLTVV.

V gene TRBV5-6 combines with J gene TRBJ2-7; a weak D match, TRBD1 (6 bases). From germline, CDR1 is SGHDT and CDR2 YYEEEE. With 0 bases removed from V and 5 bases from J, the gap between germline ends came to 21 bases. This CDR3 has 17 residues. CDR3 DNA sequence: TGTGCCAGCAGCTTGGGGCCCCCAGGGGAGTACACGGACGAGCAGTACTTC. Protein: CASSLGPPGEYTDEQYF.

This chain uses TRBV7-2 with TRBJ1-2; D remains unclear. The germline V and J ends were trimmed by 1 base and 4 bases, with 13 bases remaining between them. The CDR3 contains 15 residues. CDR1 is SGHTA and CDR2 is FQGNSA in the germline V gene. The chain's CDR3 is CASSLVHSSIYGYTF. The CDR3 nucleotides are TGTGCCAGCAGCTTAGTTCACAGCTCGATCTATGGCTACACCTTC.

The chain recombines TRBV6-4 with TRBJ1-2; D perhaps matches TRBD1 (6 bases). The CDR3 covers 12 residues. Germline V lookup: CDR1 MRHNA, CDR2 SNTAGT. Trimming removed 4 bases from V and 8 bases from J, with 11 bases in between. This chain's CDR3 is CASSGGGGGYTF. The CDR3 region has the DNA TGTGCCAGCAGTGGAGGGGGGGGCGGCTACACCTTC.

The chain has TRBV4-2 and TRBJ1-3, with 7 bases identical to TRBD1. Looked up from germline, CDR1 is LGHNA and CDR2 is YNFKEQ. The V and J ends lost 4 bases and 0 bases, in that order; junction bases with no gene match: 6. This CDR3 region has 16 residues. CDR3 nucleotide sequence: TGTGCCAGCAGCCCTGAAGGGGGCTTCTCTGGAAACACCATATATTTT. Its protein is CASSPEGGFSGNTIYF.

The gene calls are TRBV2 and TRBJ2-5; weak D call: TRBD2 (5 bases). The CDR3 spans 14 residues. V shed 2 bases and J shed 5 bases, with 12 bases lying between them. Germline-derived CDR1 and CDR2 are SNHLY and FYNNEI. CDR3 loop: CASSELGRAETQYF. For the CDR3, the DNA is TGTGCCAGCAGTGAACTAGGGCGGGCGGAGACCCAGTACTTC. Supplemented by reference TRBV2 and TRBJ2-5, the full variable domain reads EPEVTQTPSHQVTQMGQEVILRCVPISNHLYFYWYRQILGQKVEFLVSFYNNEISEKSEIFDDQFSVERPDGSNFTLKIRSTKLEDSAMYFCASSELGRAETQYFGPGTRLLVL.

The chain uses TRBV10-3 and TRBJ1-2; possible D gene TRBD1, 5 bases. Germline V gene sequence: CDR1 ENHRY, CDR2 SYGVKD. The length of the CDR3 is 13 residues. The V gene lost 8 bases and the J gene lost 3 bases, with 13 bases spanning the gap. Here the CDR3 DNA reads TGTGCCATCCCCAGGGAAGGGGACTATGGCTACACCTTC. It is translated as CAIPREGDYGYTF.

The chain couples TRBV29-1 to TRBJ1-1; perhaps TRBD1 as D (5 bases). Germline V gene data show CDR1 as SQVTM and CDR2 as ANQGSEA. This CDR3 has 14 residues. The V end was cut by 5 bases, the J end by 4 bases, with 17 bases between. This CDR3 is CSVLVGGQGTEAFF. The CDR3 DNA reads TGCAGCGTTCTAGTGGGAGGGCAGGGCACTGAAGCTTTCTTT.

For the CDR3, the DNA is TGCGCCAGCAGCCAACATATCTTCGGGGAAAACAAAATACTAGAGACCCAGTACTTC. Translating it yields CASSQHIFGENKILETQYF. This chain uses TRBV4-1 with TRBJ2-5, with D possibly being TRBD2 (5 bases). The germline CDR1 and CDR2 sequences are MGHRA and YSYEKL. Trimming took 2 bases from V and 4 from J, leaving 26 bases between them. This CDR3 is built from 19 residues.

V and J are TRBV9 and TRBJ1-5, with 10 bases that match TRBD1. Germline loops: CDR1 SGDLS, CDR2 YYNGEE. With V trimmed by 3 bases and J by 3 bases, 3 bases remained unmatched. The CDR3 covers 15 residues. The CDR3 nucleotides are TGTGCCAGCAGCGGGGGGACAGGGGACAATCAGCCCCAGCATTTT. It specifies CASSGGTGDNQPQHF.

The chain has TRBV6-5 and TRBJ2-7; 8 nucleotides match TRBD2. Germline V gene lookup returns CDR1 MNHEY and CDR2 SVGAGI. This CDR3 has 11 amino acids. V shed 6 bases, J shed 7 bases, and the junction held 2 bases outside the gene matches. The DNA for the CDR3 is TGTGCCAGCAGCCGGGGGGGGGAGCAGTACTTC. This sequence encodes CASSRGGEQYF.

The chain recombines TRBV5-6 with TRBJ1-5; D might be TRBD1 (5 bases). CDR1 and CDR2 (germline): SGHDT, YYEEEE. V dropped 4 bases and J dropped 10 bases, with 15 bases sitting between them. This CDR3 has 13 residues. CDR3 nucleotides: TGTGCCAGCAGCGGTCCCGGGGGGTCACCCCAGCATTTT. Translating gives CASSGPGGSPQHF. Based on the CDR3 plus reference TRBV5-6 and TRBJ1-5, the full variable domain is DAGVTQSPTHLIKTRGQQVTLRCSPKSGHDTVSWYQQALGQGPQFIFQYYEEEERQRGNFPDRFSGHQFPNYSSELNVNALLLGDSALYLCASSGPGGSPQHFGDGTRLSIL.